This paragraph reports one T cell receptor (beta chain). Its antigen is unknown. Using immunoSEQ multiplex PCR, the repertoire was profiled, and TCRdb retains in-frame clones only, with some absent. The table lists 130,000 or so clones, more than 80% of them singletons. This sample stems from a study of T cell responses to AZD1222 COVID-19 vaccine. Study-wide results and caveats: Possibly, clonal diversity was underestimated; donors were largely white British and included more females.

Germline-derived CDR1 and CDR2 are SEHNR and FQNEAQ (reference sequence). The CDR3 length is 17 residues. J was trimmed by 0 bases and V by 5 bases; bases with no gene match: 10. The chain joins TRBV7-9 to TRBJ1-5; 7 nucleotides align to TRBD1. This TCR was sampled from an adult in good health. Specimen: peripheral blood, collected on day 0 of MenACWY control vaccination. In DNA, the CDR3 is TGTGCCAGCAGCCTGGAACAGGGGATTTATAGCAATCAGCCCCAGCATTTT. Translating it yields CASSLEQGIYSNQPQHF.